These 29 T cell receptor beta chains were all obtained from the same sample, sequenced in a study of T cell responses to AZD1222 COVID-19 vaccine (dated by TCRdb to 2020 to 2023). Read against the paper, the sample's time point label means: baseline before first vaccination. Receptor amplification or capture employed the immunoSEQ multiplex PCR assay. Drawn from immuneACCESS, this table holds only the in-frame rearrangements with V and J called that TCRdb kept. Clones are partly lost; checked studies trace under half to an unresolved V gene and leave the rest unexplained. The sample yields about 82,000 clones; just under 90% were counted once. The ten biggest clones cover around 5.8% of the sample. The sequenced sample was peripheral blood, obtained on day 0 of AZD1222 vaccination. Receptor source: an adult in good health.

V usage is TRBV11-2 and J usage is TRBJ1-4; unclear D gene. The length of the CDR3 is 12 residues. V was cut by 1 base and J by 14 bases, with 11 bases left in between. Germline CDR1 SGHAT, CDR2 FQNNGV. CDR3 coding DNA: TGTGCCAGCAGCTTAGGGCCGGGCCGGCTGTTTTTT. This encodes CASSLGPGRLFF. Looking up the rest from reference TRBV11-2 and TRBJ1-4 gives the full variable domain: EAGVAQSPRYKIIEKRQSVAFWCNPISGHATLYWYQQILGQGPKLLIQFQNNGVVDDSQLPKDRFSAERLKGVDSTLKIQPAKLEDSAVYLCASSLGPGRLFFGSGTQLSVL.

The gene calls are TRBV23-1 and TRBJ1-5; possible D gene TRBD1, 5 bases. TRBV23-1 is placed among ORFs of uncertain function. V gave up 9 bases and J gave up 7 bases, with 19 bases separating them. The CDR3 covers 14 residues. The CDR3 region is CARPPGGRGQPQHF. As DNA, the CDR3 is TGCGCCAGACCGCCCGGGGGACGAGGACAGCCCCAGCATTTT.

This CDR3 is CASSTGGAGSPLHF. In DNA form, the CDR3 reads TGTGCCAGCAGCACAGGGGGCGCGGGGTCACCCCTCCACTTT. The chain combines TRBV6-5 with TRBJ1-6, with TRBD1 identical over 9 bases. This CDR3 contains 14 residues. The germline gives CDR1 MNHEY, CDR2 SVGAGI. J was trimmed by 10 bases and V by 6 bases; bases with no gene match: 7.

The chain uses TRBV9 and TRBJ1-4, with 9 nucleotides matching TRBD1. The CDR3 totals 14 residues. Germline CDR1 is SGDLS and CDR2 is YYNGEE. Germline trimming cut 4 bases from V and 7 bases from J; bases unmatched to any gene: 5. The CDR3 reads CASSTRQGGEKLFF. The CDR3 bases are TGTGCCAGCAGCACTCGACAGGGGGGTGAAAAACTGTTTTTT.

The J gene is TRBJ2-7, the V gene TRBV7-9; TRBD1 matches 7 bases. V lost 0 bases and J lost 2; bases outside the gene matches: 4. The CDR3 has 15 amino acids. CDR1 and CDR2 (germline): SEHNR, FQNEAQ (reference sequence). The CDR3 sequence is CASSLARQGPYEQYF. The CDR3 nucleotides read TGTGCCAGCAGCTTAGCCAGACAGGGTCCCTACGAGCAGTACTTC. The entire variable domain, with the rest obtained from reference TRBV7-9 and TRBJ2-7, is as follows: DTGVSQNPRHKITKRGQNVTFRCDPISEHNRLYWYRQTLGQGPEFLTYFQNEAQLEKSRLLSDRFSAERPKGSFSTLEIQRTEQGDSAMYLCASSLARQGPYEQYFGPGTRLTVT.

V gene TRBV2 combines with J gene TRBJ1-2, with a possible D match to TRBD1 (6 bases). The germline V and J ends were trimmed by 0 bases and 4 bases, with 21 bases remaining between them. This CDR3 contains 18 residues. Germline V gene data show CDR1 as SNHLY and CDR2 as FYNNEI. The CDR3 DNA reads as TGTGCCAGCAGTGAAGCGGGGGGCTGGGTCCCCGGGGGCTATGGCTACACCTTC. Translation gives CASSEAGGWVPGGYGYTF.

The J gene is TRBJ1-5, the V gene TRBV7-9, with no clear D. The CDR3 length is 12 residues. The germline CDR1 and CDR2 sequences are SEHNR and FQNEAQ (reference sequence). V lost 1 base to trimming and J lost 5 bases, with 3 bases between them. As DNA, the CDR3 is TGTGCCAGCAGCTTAGATTATCAGCCCCAGCATTTT. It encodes CASSLDYQPQHF.

CDR3 region: CASRTTYRASYTF. The CDR3 nucleotides read TGTGCCAGCCGGACCACATACAGGGCTAGCTACACCTTC. V and J are TRBV2 and TRBJ1-2; possible D gene TRBD1, 6 bases. The CDR3 covers 13 residues. Looked up from germline, CDR1 is SNHLY and CDR2 is FYNNEI. With 8 bases removed from V and 9 bases from J, the gap between germline ends came to 19 bases. Full variable domain (outside the CDR3, taken from reference TRBV2 and TRBJ1-2): EPEVTQTPSHQVTQMGQEVILRCVPISNHLYFYWYRQILGQKVEFLVSFYNNEISEKSEIFDDQFSVERPDGSNFTLKIRSTKLEDSAMYFCASRTTYRASYTFGSGTRLTVV.

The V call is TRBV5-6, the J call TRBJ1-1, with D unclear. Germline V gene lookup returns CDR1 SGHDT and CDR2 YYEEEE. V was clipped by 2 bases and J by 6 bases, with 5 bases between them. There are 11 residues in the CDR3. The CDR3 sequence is CASSFRAEAFF. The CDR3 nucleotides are TGTGCCAGCAGCTTCCGGGCTGAAGCTTTCTTT.

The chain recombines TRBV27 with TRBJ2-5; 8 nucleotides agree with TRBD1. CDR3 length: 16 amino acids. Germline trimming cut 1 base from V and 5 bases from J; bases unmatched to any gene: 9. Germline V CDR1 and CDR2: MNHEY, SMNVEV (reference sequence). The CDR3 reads CASSLYDGTGPETQYF. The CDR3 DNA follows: TGTGCCAGCAGTTTATACGATGGGACAGGACCTGAGACCCAGTACTTC.

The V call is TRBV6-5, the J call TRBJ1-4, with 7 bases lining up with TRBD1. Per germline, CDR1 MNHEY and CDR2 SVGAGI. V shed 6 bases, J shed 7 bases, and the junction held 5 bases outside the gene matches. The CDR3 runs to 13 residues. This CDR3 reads CASRPAGGEKLFF. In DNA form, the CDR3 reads TGTGCCAGCAGGCCCGCAGGGGGTGAAAAACTGTTTTTT.

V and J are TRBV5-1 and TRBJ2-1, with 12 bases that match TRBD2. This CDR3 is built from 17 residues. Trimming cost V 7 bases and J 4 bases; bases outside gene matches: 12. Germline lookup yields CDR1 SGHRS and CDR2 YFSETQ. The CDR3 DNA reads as TGCGCCAGCCGCCCTAGCGGGGGGGCGGAGGGATACAATGAGCAGTTCTTC. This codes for CASRPSGGAEGYNEQFF.

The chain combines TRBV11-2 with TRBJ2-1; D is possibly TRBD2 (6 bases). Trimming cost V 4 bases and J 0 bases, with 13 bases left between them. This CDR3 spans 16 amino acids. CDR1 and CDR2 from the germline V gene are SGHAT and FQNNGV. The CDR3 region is CASSSPTGVSYNEQFF. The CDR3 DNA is TGTGCCAGCAGCTCCCCCACGGGAGTCTCCTACAATGAGCAGTTCTTC.

CDR3 in amino acids: CASSYSTGRVVSPLHF. The CDR3 DNA reads as TGTGCCAGCAGTTACTCGACTGGCAGGGTAGTCTCACCCCTCCACTTT. The chain combines TRBV6-6 with TRBJ1-6, with D possibly being TRBD1 (5 bases). Germline values: CDR1 MNHNY, CDR2 SVGAGI (reference sequence). The CDR3 length is 16 residues. V was clipped by 0 bases and J by 10 bases, with 16 bases between them.

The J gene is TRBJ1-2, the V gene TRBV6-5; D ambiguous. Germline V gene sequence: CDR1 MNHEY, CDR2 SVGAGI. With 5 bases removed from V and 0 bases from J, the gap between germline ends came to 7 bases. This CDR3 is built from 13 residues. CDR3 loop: CASSRGSNYGYTF. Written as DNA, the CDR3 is TGTGCCAGCAGTCGGGGATCTAACTATGGCTACACCTTC.

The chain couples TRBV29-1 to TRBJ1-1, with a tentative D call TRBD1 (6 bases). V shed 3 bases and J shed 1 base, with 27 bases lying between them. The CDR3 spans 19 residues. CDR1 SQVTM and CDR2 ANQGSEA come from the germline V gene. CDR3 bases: TGCAGCGTTGAGATTAGCGGACAGAGCCTTTTTTTGGGGAACACTGAAGCTTTCTTT. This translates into CSVEISGQSLFLGNTEAFF.

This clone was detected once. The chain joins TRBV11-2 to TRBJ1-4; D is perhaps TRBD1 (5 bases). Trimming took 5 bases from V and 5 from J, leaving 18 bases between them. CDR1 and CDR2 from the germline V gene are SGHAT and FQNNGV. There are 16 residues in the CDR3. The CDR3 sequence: CASSTSPGRSNEKLFF. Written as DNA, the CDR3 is TGTGCCAGCAGCACATCTCCGGGACGGTCAAATGAAAAACTGTTTTTT. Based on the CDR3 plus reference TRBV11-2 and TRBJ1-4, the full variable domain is EAGVAQSPRYKIIEKRQSVAFWCNPISGHATLYWYQQILGQGPKLLIQFQNNGVVDDSQLPKDRFSAERLKGVDSTLKIQPAKLEDSAVYLCASSTSPGRSNEKLFFGSGTQLSVL.

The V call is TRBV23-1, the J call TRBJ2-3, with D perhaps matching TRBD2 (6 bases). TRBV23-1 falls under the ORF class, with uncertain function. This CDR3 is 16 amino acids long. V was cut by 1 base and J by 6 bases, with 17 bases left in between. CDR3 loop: CASSQLGGAFGDTQYF. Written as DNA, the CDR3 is TGCGCCAGCAGTCAATTGGGGGGAGCGTTTGGTGATACGCAGTATTTT.

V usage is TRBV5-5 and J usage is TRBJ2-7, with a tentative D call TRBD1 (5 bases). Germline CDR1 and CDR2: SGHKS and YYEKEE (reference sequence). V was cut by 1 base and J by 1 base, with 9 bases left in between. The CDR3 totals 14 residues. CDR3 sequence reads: CASSLNRPSYEQYF. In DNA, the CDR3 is TGTGCCAGCAGCTTGAACAGGCCTTCCTACGAGCAGTACTTC.

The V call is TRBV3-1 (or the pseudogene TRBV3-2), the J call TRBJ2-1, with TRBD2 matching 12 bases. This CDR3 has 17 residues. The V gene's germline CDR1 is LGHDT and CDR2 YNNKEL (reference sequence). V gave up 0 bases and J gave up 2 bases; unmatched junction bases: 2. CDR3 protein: CASSQDPSGGAYNEQFF. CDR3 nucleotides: TGTGCCAGCAGCCAAGACCCTAGCGGGGGGGCCTACAATGAGCAGTTCTTC.

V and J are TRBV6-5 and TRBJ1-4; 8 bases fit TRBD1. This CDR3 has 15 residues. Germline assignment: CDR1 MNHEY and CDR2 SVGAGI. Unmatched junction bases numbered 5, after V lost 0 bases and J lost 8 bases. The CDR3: CASSYSGQGSEKLFF. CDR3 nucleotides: TGTGCCAGCAGTTACTCCGGACAGGGTTCCGAAAAACTGTTTTTT.

The CDR3 region is CASSRGTGGNTIYF. The DNA of the CDR3 is TGCGCCAGCAGCCGAGGGACAGGGGGAAACACCATATATTTT. The genes are TRBV4-3 and TRBJ1-3, with TRBD1 matching 9 bases. This CDR3 has 14 amino acids. Trimming cost V 4 bases and J 4 bases; bases outside gene matches: 2. Per germline, CDR1 LGHNA and CDR2 YSLEER.

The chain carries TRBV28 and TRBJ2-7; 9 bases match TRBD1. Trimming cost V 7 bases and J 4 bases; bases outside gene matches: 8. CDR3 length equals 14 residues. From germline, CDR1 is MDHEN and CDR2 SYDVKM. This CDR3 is CASTPWGQGYEQYF. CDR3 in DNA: TGTGCCAGCACCCCTTGGGGACAGGGTTACGAGCAGTACTTC.

DNA of the CDR3: TGTGCCAGCACTTCCCTGGACAGCTCCTACAATGAGCAGTTCTTC. This sequence encodes CASTSLDSSYNEQFF. V gene TRBV11-2 combines with J gene TRBJ2-1; tentative D call: TRBD1 (6 bases). V was clipped by 7 bases and J by 0 bases, with 13 bases between them. CDR1 and CDR2 (germline): SGHAT, FQNNGV. The CDR3 has 15 residues.

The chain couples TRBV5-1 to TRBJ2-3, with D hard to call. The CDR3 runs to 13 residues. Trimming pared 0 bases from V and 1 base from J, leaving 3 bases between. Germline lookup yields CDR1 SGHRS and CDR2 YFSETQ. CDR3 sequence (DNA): TGCGCCAGCAGCTTGGGCGGCACAGATACGCAGTATTTT. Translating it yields CASSLGGTDTQYF.

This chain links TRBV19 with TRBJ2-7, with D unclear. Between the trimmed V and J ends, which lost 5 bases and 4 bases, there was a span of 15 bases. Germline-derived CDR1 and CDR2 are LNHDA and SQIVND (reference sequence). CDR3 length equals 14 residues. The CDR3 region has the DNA TGTGCCAGTAGTGGTGGAAGCAGACCTTACGAGCAGTACTTC. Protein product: CASSGGSRPYEQYF. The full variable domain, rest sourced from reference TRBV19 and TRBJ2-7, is DGGITQSPKYLFRKEGQNVTLSCEQNLNHDAMYWYRQDPGQGLRLIYYSQIVNDFQKGDIAEGYSVSREKKESFPLTVTSAQKNPTAFYLCASSGGSRPYEQYFGPGTRLTVT.

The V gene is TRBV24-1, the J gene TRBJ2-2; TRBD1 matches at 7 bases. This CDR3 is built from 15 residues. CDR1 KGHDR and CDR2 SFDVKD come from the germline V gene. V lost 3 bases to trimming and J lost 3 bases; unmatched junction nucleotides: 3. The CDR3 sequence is CATSDPGQYTGELFF. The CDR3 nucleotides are TGTGCCACCAGTGATCCGGGACAGTACACCGGGGAGCTGTTTTTT.

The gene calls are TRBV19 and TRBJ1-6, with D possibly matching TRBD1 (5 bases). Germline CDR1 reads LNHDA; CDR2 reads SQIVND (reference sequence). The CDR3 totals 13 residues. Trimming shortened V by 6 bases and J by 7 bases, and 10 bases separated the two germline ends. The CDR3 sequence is CASRTQGNSPLHF. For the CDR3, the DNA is TGTGCCAGTAGAACCCAGGGAAATTCACCCCTCCACTTT.

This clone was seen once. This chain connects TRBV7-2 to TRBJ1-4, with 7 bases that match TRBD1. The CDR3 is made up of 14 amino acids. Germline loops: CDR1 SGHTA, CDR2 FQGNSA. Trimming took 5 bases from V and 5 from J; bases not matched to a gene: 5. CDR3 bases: TGTGCCAGCAGCCCGGACAGGAGAAATGAAAAACTGTTTTTT. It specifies CASSPDRRNEKLFF.